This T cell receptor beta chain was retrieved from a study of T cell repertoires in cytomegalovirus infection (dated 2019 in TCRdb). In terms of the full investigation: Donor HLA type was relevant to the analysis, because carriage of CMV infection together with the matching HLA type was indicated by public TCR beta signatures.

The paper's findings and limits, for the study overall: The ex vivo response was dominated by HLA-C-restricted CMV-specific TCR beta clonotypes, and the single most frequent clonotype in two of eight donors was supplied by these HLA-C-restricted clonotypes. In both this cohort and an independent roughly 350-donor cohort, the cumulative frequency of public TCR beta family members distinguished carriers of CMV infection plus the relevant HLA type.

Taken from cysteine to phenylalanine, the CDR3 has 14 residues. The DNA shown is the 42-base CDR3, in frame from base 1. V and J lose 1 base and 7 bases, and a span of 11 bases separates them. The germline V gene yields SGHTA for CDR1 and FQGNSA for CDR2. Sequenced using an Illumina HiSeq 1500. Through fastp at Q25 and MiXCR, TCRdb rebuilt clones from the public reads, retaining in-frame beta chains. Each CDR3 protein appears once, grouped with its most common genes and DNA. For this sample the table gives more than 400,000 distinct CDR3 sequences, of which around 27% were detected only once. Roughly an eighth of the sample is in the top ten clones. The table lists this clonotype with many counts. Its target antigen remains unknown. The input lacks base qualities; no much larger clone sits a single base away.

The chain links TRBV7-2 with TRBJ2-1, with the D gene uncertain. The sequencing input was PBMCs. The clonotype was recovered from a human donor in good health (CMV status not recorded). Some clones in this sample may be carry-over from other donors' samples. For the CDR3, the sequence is CASSLGPRDNEQFF. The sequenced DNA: TGTGCCAGCAGCTTAGGCCCAAGGGATAATGAGCAGTTCTTC.